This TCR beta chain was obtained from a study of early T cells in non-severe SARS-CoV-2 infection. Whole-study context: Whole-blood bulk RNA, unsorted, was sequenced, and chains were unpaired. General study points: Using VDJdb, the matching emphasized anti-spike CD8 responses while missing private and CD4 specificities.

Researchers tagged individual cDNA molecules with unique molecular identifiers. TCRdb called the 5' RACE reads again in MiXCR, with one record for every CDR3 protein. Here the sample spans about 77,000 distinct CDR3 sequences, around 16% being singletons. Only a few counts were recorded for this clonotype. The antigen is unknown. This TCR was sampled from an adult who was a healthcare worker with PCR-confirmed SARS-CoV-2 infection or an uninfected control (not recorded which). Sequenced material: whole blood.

CDR3 residues: CAWATGLGGYGYTF. The CDR3 region has the DNA TGTGCCTGGGCAACAGGTCTGGGTGGGTATGGCTACACCTTC. V usage is TRBV30 and J usage is TRBJ1-2, with D perhaps matching TRBD1 (5 bases). Trimming left V 5 bases short and J 5 bases short, with 18 bases between. Germline V CDR1 and CDR2: GTSNPN, SVGIG (reference sequence). The CDR3 sequence is 14 residues long. Supplemented by reference TRBV30 and TRBJ1-2, the full variable domain reads SQTIHQWPATLVQPVGSPLSLECTVEGTSNPNLYWYRQAAGRGLQLLFYSVGIGQISSEVPQNLSASRPQDRQFILSSKKLLLSDSGFYLCAWATGLGGYGYTFGSGTRLTVV.